These 16 T cell receptor beta chains were sequenced from one sample in a study of T cell changes during pregnancy in multiple sclerosis. Repertoires were generated with immunoSEQ multiplex PCR, while TCRdb's copy carries only in-frame clones and drops some. The table lists some 36,000 clones, roughly 90% of them singletons, with approximately 0.38% in the top ten. This specimen consisted of CD4+ T cells from peripheral blood mononuclear cells, obtained in the second trimester of pregnancy. These receptors were obtained from a female donor with multiple sclerosis, enrolled in a pregnancy study.

This rearrangement joins TRBV5-1 to TRBJ2-6, with 10 bases lining up with TRBD1. The CDR3 is 19 amino acids. Per germline, CDR1 SGHRS and CDR2 YFSETQ. After removal of 4 bases from V and 0 bases from J, the junction contained 10 bases not matched to a gene. The CDR3 DNA sequence: TGCGCCAGCAGCCTCCGGGACAGGGGTTCAACCTCTGGGGCCAACGTCCTGACTTTC. It encodes CASSLRDRGSTSGANVLTF.

The genes are TRBV6-5 and TRBJ2-5; the D gene is possibly TRBD2 (6 bases). Germline CDR1 reads MNHEY; CDR2 reads SVGAGI. V lost 2 bases, J lost 1 base, and 14 bases lay in between. CDR3 length: 16 residues. The CDR3 DNA sequence: TGTGCCAGCAGTTACAGCGGGCCTGGCGGCCAAGAGACCCAGTACTTC. The encoded protein is CASSYSGPGGQETQYF.

The chain links TRBV5-6 to TRBJ1-5; D is ambiguous. Germline-derived CDR1 and CDR2 are SGHDT and YYEEEE. CDR3 length: 17 amino acids. Trimming left V 2 bases short and J 0 bases short, with 15 bases between. The chain's CDR3 is CASSFYSSSDSNQPQHF. For the CDR3, the DNA is TGTGCCAGCAGCTTTTACAGCTCCTCGGATAGCAATCAGCCCCAGCATTTT.

This chain connects TRBV23-1 to TRBJ2-2; a possible D gene is TRBD1 (5 bases). TRBV23-1 is an ORF, with its function uncertain. Trimming took 6 bases from V and 4 from J, leaving 15 bases between them. The CDR3 is 15 amino acids. The CDR3 nucleotides read TGCGCCAGCAGCCTGGCAGGGTGGGTCACCGGGGAGCTGTTTTTT. It yields the protein CASSLAGWVTGELFF.

This chain uses TRBV4-2 with TRBJ2-1, with 9 positions matching TRBD2. Per germline, CDR1 LGHNA and CDR2 YNFKEQ. Losses at the gene ends were 4 bases for V and 5 bases for J; bases not matched to a gene: 9. The CDR3 contains 16 residues. CDR3 bases: TGTGCCAGCAGCCCTTTAGGACTAGCGTCGGACAATGAGCAGTTCTTC. Residues: CASSPLGLASDNEQFF.

The V and J genes are TRBV29-1 and TRBJ1-2; no definite D call. CDR1 is SQVTM and CDR2 is ANQGSEA in the germline V gene. The CDR3 is 13 residues long. The germline V and J ends were trimmed by 2 bases and 7 bases, with 14 bases remaining between them. This CDR3 is CSVELQEGVGYTF. CDR3 in DNA: TGCAGCGTTGAACTGCAGGAGGGAGTTGGCTACACCTTC.

The CDR3 DNA sequence: TGTGCCATTAAGGGGGAGGGTAGCTCCTACAATGAGCAGTTCTTC. Its translation is CAIKGEGSSYNEQFF. V gene TRBV10-3 combines with J gene TRBJ2-1; TRBD2 might be the D (7 bases). The germline V gene has CDR1 ENHRY and CDR2 SYGVKD. This CDR3 has 15 amino acids. Between the trimmed V and J ends, which lost 9 bases and 0 bases, there was a span of 15 bases.

The chain carries TRBV9 and TRBJ1-1, with a possible D match to TRBD1 (5 bases). Germline loops: CDR1 SGDLS, CDR2 YYNGEE. Trimming pared 0 bases from V and 2 bases from J, leaving 11 bases between. CDR3 size: 15 residues. This chain's CDR3 is CASSVGGGGNTEAFF. The CDR3 DNA is TGTGCCAGCAGCGTAGGCGGGGGGGGTAACACTGAAGCTTTCTTT.

The rearrangement uses TRBV30 and TRBJ1-6; TRBD1 might be the D (5 bases). In germline, CDR1 is GTSNPN, CDR2 SVGIG (reference sequence). V was clipped by 3 bases and J by 3 bases, with 15 bases between them. The CDR3 contains 16 residues. The CDR3, as DNA: TGTGCCTGGAGCCCCTCCCAGACAGACTATAATTCACCCCTCCACTTT. Its translation is CAWSPSQTDYNSPLHF.

J is TRBJ2-4 and V is TRBV28, with 7 bases aligning to TRBD1. The ends lost 3 bases at V and 0 bases at J; junction bases unmatched: 2. The CDR3 is 15 amino acids. From germline, CDR1 is MDHEN and CDR2 SYDVKM. The CDR3 DNA is TGTGCCAGCAGTTTTCAGGGGGAAGCCAAAAACATTCAGTACTTC. Protein product: CASSFQGEAKNIQYF. The complete variable domain, with remaining parts taken from reference TRBV28 and TRBJ2-4, reads DVKVTQSSRYLVKRTGEKVFLECVQDMDHENMFWYRQDPGLGLRLIYFSYDVKMKEKGDIPEGYSVSREKKERFSLILESASTNQTSMYLCASSFQGEAKNIQYFGAGTRLSVL.

This rearrangement joins TRBV2 to TRBJ2-2, with 10 positions matching TRBD2. Germline CDR1 SNHLY, CDR2 FYNNEI. The V and J ends lost 6 bases and 3 bases, in that order; junction bases with no gene match: 10. CDR3 length: 17 amino acids. This chain's CDR3 is CASSGGSGRAYTGELFF. CDR3 bases: TGTGCCAGCAGCGGCGGAAGCGGGAGGGCTTACACCGGGGAGCTGTTTTTT.

This clone was seen more than once but under ten times. The V and J genes are TRBV5-1 and TRBJ2-3; 12 bases line up with TRBD2. The CDR3 runs 18 residues. Looked up from germline, CDR1 is SGHRS and CDR2 is YFSETQ. V dropped 5 bases and J dropped 4; count of bases not matched to a gene: 14. The CDR3 reads CASSPSLTSGGGADTQYF. CDR3 sequence (DNA): TGCGCCAGCAGTCCGAGTCTGACTAGCGGGGGTGGGGCAGATACGCAGTATTTT.

The V and J genes are TRBV9 and TRBJ2-7, with 7 bases identical to TRBD1. The germline gives CDR1 SGDLS, CDR2 YYNGEE. The CDR3 covers 15 residues. The V and J ends lost 4 bases and 4 bases, in that order; junction bases with no gene match: 11. DNA for the CDR3: TGTGCCAGCAGCATCGGACAGGATGTTGGGTACGAGCAGTACTTC. Translation: CASSIGQDVGYEQYF.

The gene calls are TRBV10-3 and TRBJ2-5, with D unclear. The V and J ends lost 6 bases and 2 bases respectively, with 10 bases between them. This CDR3 comprises 13 residues. The V gene's germline CDR1 is ENHRY and CDR2 SYGVKD. The CDR3: CAISAAPQETQYF. CDR3 DNA sequence: TGTGCCATCAGCGCCGCGCCGCAAGAGACCCAGTACTTC.

This chain uses TRBV4-3 with TRBJ1-3; D unresolved. The germline V gene encodes CDR1 LGHNA and CDR2 YSLEER. The CDR3 covers 13 residues. Trimming pared 6 bases from V and 4 bases from J, leaving 10 bases between. CDR3 nucleotide sequence: TGCGCCAGCAGTTCGCAGCGGGGAAACACCATATATTTT. This translates into CASSSQRGNTIYF.

The chain has TRBV10-2 and TRBJ1-1, with TRBD1 matching over 9 bases. V was pared by 8 bases and J by 1 base, with 11 bases of the junction left unmatched. The CDR3 runs to 16 residues. Germline V gives CDR1 WSHSY, CDR2 SAAADI. In nucleotides, the CDR3 is TGCGCCAGCCTGAGCCTTCCGGGACAGGGGAACACTGAAGCTTTCTTT. Translating it yields CASLSLPGQGNTEAFF.